Sequencing of this TCR beta chain was carried out in a study of blood T cells in healthy people across ages. Concerning this clonotype itself: The CDR3 end shows no conserved phenylalanine or tryptophan, and so a read error is likely.

CDR1 and CDR2 (germline): SGHRS, YFSETQ. V gave up 0 bases and J gave up 5 bases, with 8 bases separating them. The CDR3 has 14 residues. A second PCR, run for about 7 to 11 cycles, used a sample-barcoded 5' primer plus a J-beta primer mix. Each CDR3 protein gets one entry after TCRdb re-called the 5' RACE reads with MiXCR. This table has fewer than 800,000 distinct CDR3 sequences, roughly 25% appearing once. Every sample yielded at least 6 million isolated PBMCs. The same specimen was also included in a second study, on T cells of mothers and their children.

The source of this sequence is a boy aged 5-17 years in good health. The J gene is TRBJ2-2, the V gene TRBV5-1; no firm D call. Sequencing was done on a sample of blood. The CDR3 region is CASSLGGQTGELFL. CDR3 in DNA: TGCGCCAGCAGCTTGGGCGGCCAGACCGGGGAGCTGTTTTTA.